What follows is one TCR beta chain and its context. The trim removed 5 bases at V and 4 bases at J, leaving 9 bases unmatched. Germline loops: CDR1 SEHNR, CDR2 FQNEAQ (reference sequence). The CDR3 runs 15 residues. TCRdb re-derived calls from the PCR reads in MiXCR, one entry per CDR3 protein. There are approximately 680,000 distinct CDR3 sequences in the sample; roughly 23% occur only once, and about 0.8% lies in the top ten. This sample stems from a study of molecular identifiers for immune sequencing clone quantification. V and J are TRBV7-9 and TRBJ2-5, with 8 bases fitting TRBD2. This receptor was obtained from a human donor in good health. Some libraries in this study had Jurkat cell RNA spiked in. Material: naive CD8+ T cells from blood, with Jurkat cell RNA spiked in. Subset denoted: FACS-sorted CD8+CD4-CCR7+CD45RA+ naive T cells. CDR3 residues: CASSQIAGRSETQYF. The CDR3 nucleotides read TGTGCCAGCAGCCAGATAGCGGGACGATCAGAGACCCAGTACTTC. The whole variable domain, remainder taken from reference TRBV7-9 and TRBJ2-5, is DTGVSQNPRHKITKRGQNVTFRCDPISEHNRLYWYRQTLGQGPEFLTYFQNEAQLEKSRLLSDRFSAERPKGSFSTLEIQRTEQGDSAMYLCASSQIAGRSETQYFGPGTRLLVL.